Below are 28 T cell receptor beta chains sequenced from a single sample in a study of T cell responses to AZD1222 COVID-19 vaccine. This table comes from immunoSEQ multiplex PCR, and its TCRdb copy is limited to in-frame clones, with some not included. The table includes roughly 150,000 clones, over 80% detected once. The material sequenced was peripheral blood, taken on day 0 of AZD1222 vaccination. The origin of the receptors is an adult in good health.

The V gene is TRBV5-8, the J gene TRBJ2-7; no firm D call. V gave up 0 bases and J gave up 3 bases, with 7 bases separating them. The CDR3 contains 13 residues. Germline V gene sequence: CDR1 SGHTS, CDR2 YDEGEE. CDR3: CASSLVLGYEQYF. CDR3 sequence (DNA): TGTGCCAGCAGCTTGGTCTTGGGCTACGAGCAGTACTTC.

The chain employs TRBV4-3 and TRBJ1-2, with TRBD1 as a possible D gene (6 bases). In germline, CDR1 is LGHNA, CDR2 YSLEER. The CDR3 spans 15 residues. V lost 0 bases, J lost 8 bases, and 16 bases lay in between. CDR3 DNA sequence: TGCGCCAGCAGCCAAGATCGTGGACAGCAAAAGGGCTACACCTTC. Translating it yields CASSQDRGQQKGYTF.

The chain links TRBV3-1 (or the pseudogene TRBV3-2) to TRBJ1-2; no firm D call. CDR3 length equals 15 residues. The germline gives CDR1 LGHDT, CDR2 YNNKEL (reference sequence). Trimming shortened V by 0 bases and J by 8 bases, and 16 bases separated the two germline ends. CDR3 DNA: TGTGCCAGCAGCCAAGACAGGCTCAATAGAATCGGCTACACCTTC. Protein product: CASSQDRLNRIGYTF.

About this clone: Other nucleotide sequences from this sample produce the same CDR3. The V and J genes are TRBV19 and TRBJ1-5; D is undetermined. CDR3 length: 14 amino acids. Trimming removed 3 bases from V and 0 bases from J, with 6 bases in between. CDR1 and CDR2 from the germline V gene are LNHDA and SQIVND (reference sequence). Here the CDR3 reads CASSIQGSNQPQHF. DNA of the CDR3: TGTGCCAGTAGTATTCAAGGTAGCAATCAGCCCCAGCATTTT.

The V and J genes are TRBV4-1 and TRBJ1-2, with TRBD1 matching over 7 bases. The V gene's germline CDR1 is MGHRA and CDR2 YSYEKL. The J segment lost 4 bases and the V segment lost 1 base, leaving 6 bases of the junction unmatched. This CDR3 comprises 15 residues. Here the CDR3 reads CASSQVTGQTYGYTF. CDR3 DNA: TGCGCCAGCAGCCAAGTTACGGGACAGACCTATGGCTACACCTTC.

V and J are TRBV27 and TRBJ1-1; D unresolved. CDR3 length: 13 residues. Between the trimmed V and J ends, which lost 2 bases and 7 bases, there was a span of 11 bases. CDR1 is MNHEY and CDR2 is SMNVEV in the germline V gene (reference sequence). CDR3 protein: CASSLLGNDEAFF. The CDR3 DNA reads as TGTGCCAGCAGTTTACTGGGGAACGATGAAGCTTTCTTT.

This chain uses TRBV28 with TRBJ1-5; no reliable D call. The CDR3 is made up of 15 amino acids. V was trimmed by 4 bases and J by 0 bases, leaving 10 bases between them. The V gene's germline CDR1 is MDHEN and CDR2 SYDVKM. CDR3 sequence (DNA): TGTGCCAGCAGTTCGACACTCTATAGCAATCAGCCCCAGCATTTT. It translates to CASSSTLYSNQPQHF.

V and J are TRBV5-6 and TRBJ1-5; D not certain. V dropped 0 bases and J dropped 3 bases, with 10 bases sitting between them. The CDR3 has 15 amino acids. Germline lookup yields CDR1 SGHDT and CDR2 YYEEEE. CDR3 loop: CASSLERGDNQPQHF. CDR3 bases: TGTGCCAGCAGCTTGGAGCGGGGTGACAATCAGCCCCAGCATTTT.

The CDR3 loop reads CASSWDRENRAFF. The CDR3 nucleotides read TGTGCCAGTAGTTGGGACAGGGAAAATCGGGCTTTCTTT. The V gene is TRBV19, the J gene TRBJ1-1, with 9 bases that match TRBD1. V was clipped by 5 bases and J by 11 bases; unmatched bases: 9. CDR1 and CDR2 (germline): LNHDA, SQIVND (reference sequence). The CDR3 extends over 13 amino acids.

This clone was seen a single time. This sequence joins TRBV10-3 and TRBJ1-5, with unresolved D. V dropped 4 bases and J dropped 3 bases, with 7 bases sitting between them. Per germline, CDR1 ENHRY and CDR2 SYGVKD. The CDR3 is 13 residues long. Written as DNA, the CDR3 is TGTGCCATCAGTGGTGGGCCCAATCAGCCCCAGCATTTT. As protein: CAISGGPNQPQHF.

This chain joins TRBV5-1 and TRBJ1-3; TRBD1 matches 9 bases. Germline values: CDR1 SGHRS, CDR2 YFSETQ. J lost 2 bases, V lost 4 bases, and 7 bases had no gene match. The CDR3 has 16 amino acids. The CDR3, as DNA: TGCGCCAGCAGCCGATCCGGGACAGGGACTGGAAACACCATATATTTT. Amino acids: CASSRSGTGTGNTIYF.

This clone was counted once. The chain couples TRBV7-8 to TRBJ2-5, with D perhaps TRBD1 (6 bases). The CDR3 is 14 amino acids. Trimming stripped 7 bases from V and 0 bases from J, with 12 bases between. Germline CDR1 is SGHVS and CDR2 is FQNEAQ. The CDR3, as DNA: TGTGCCAGCAATGGGGGCAGCTACCAAGAGACCCAGTACTTC. Its protein product is CASNGGSYQETQYF.

The chain is built from TRBV27 and TRBJ1-1; 8 bases align to TRBD1. Germline V gene data show CDR1 as MNHEY and CDR2 as SMNVEV (reference sequence). Trimming cost V 7 bases and J 6 bases; bases outside gene matches: 13. This CDR3 is built from 15 residues. CDR3 in amino acids: CASTLSTGTGSEAFF. The CDR3 coding sequence is TGTGCCAGCACCCTATCGACCGGGACAGGATCTGAAGCTTTCTTT.

This clone was seen just once. The chain is built from TRBV6-5 and TRBJ1-1; D is ambiguous. V was pared by 5 bases and J by 3 bases, with 10 bases between. Germline V CDR1 and CDR2: MNHEY, SVGAGI. The CDR3 runs 13 residues. CDR3 loop: CASSPSVDTEAFF. In DNA form, the CDR3 reads TGTGCCAGCAGTCCTTCAGTAGACACTGAAGCTTTCTTT.

The chain recombines TRBV24-1 with TRBJ1-1; D is undetermined. V was shortened by 3 bases and J by 0 bases, with 7 bases between the two germline ends. This CDR3 has 14 residues. Germline values: CDR1 KGHDR, CDR2 SFDVKD. The CDR3 bases are TGTGCCACCAGTGATGGCGGTCTGAACACTGAAGCTTTCTTT. Its translation: CATSDGGLNTEAFF.

This rearrangement joins TRBV5-4 to TRBJ1-5; D is possibly TRBD1 (6 bases). Germline-derived CDR1 and CDR2 are SGHNT and YYREEE (reference sequence). Trimming stripped 3 bases from V and 1 base from J, with 14 bases between. This CDR3 is built from 16 residues. This CDR3 reads CASSSKGGLSNQPQHF. CDR3 DNA: TGTGCCAGCAGCTCCAAAGGGGGGCTAAGCAATCAGCCCCAGCATTTT.

CDR3 amino acids: CASSDNSGANVLTF. The CDR3 bases are TGTGCCAGCAGTGACAACTCTGGGGCCAACGTCCTGACTTTC. The chain is built from TRBV6-4 and TRBJ2-6; no clear D gene. Germline V gives CDR1 MRHNA, CDR2 SNTAGT. This CDR3 spans 14 amino acids. The V end lost 2 bases, the J end lost 0 bases, and 2 bases lay between the germline ends.

The rearrangement joins TRBV2 to TRBJ1-2; no definite D call. The CDR3 has 14 amino acids. Germline V gives CDR1 SNHLY, CDR2 FYNNEI. V was cut by 1 base and J by 8 bases, with 14 bases left in between. In nucleotides, the CDR3 is TGTGCCAGCAGTGAAGGGCCCCTCTCATTGGGCTACACCTTC. Translation gives CASSEGPLSLGYTF.

The chain recombines TRBV6-6 with TRBJ1-5; no clear D gene. V dropped 6 bases and J dropped 7 bases, with 16 bases sitting between them. The CDR3 is 14 residues long. Germline values: CDR1 MNHNY, CDR2 SVGAGI (reference sequence). The CDR3 reads CASRRRGLEQPQHF. CDR3 nucleotides: TGTGCCAGCAGACGCCGGGGTCTTGAACAGCCCCAGCATTTT.

The chain carries TRBV19 and TRBJ2-1; 9 nucleotides line up with TRBD2. Germline CDR1 reads LNHDA; CDR2 reads SQIVND (reference sequence). Germline trimming cut 5 bases from V and 6 bases from J; bases unmatched to any gene: 8. The CDR3 is 15 amino acids. In nucleotides, the CDR3 is TGTGCCAGTAGTTATCAGGCGGGAGGGCCCAATGAGCAGTTCTTC. Amino acid sequence: CASSYQAGGPNEQFF. The entire variable domain, with the rest obtained from reference TRBV19 and TRBJ2-1, is as follows: DGGITQSPKYLFRKEGQNVTLSCEQNLNHDAMYWYRQDPGQGLRLIYYSQIVNDFQKGDIAEGYSVSREKKESFPLTVTSAQKNPTAFYLCASSYQAGGPNEQFFGPGTRLTVL.

This chain links TRBV2 with TRBJ2-5, with D maybe TRBD2 (7 bases). V was shortened by 11 bases and J by 2 bases, with 18 bases between the two germline ends. The germline CDR1 and CDR2 sequences are SNHLY and FYNNEI. This CDR3 spans 14 amino acids. The CDR3 reads CAWGRESRQETQYF. As DNA, the CDR3 is TGTGCCTGGGGGCGGGAGAGTCGGCAAGAGACCCAGTACTTC.

The chain uses TRBV11-2 and TRBJ1-1; D gene unclear. V gave up 5 bases and J gave up 5 bases, with 15 bases separating them. Looked up from germline, CDR1 is SGHAT and CDR2 is FQNNGV. The CDR3 runs 14 residues. CDR3 sequence (DNA): TGTGCCAGCAGCACTAGACAAGGTGGGACTGAAGCTTTCTTT. It yields the protein CASSTRQGGTEAFF.

This clone was picked up one time. The V and J genes are TRBV9 and TRBJ1-4; D not resolved. Trimming pared 4 bases from V and 5 bases from J, leaving 15 bases between. This CDR3 contains 15 residues. Germline V lookup: CDR1 SGDLS, CDR2 YYNGEE. CDR3 protein: CASSPSGPPNEKLFF. The DNA of the CDR3 is TGTGCCAGCAGCCCATCCGGTCCCCCCAATGAAAAACTGTTTTTT.

The chain links TRBV19 to TRBJ2-7; D might be TRBD2 (7 bases). Germline V CDR1 and CDR2: LNHDA, SQIVND (reference sequence). V gave up 3 bases and J gave up 0 bases, with 9 bases separating them. The CDR3 has 14 residues. CDR3 DNA: TGTGCCAGTAGTATGAGGGGGGGCTCCTACGAGCAGTACTTC. Translation gives CASSMRGGSYEQYF.

The chain joins TRBV28 to TRBJ1-3, with a possible D match to TRBD1 (6 bases). The CDR3 sequence is 15 residues long. Trimming pared 3 bases from V and 2 bases from J, leaving 11 bases between. Germline CDR1 and CDR2: MDHEN and SYDVKM. The CDR3 protein is CASSFPGATGNTIYF. In DNA, the CDR3 is TGTGCCAGCAGTTTTCCGGGGGCGACTGGAAACACCATATATTTT.

The chain links TRBV2 to TRBJ1-2; TRBD1 might be the D (6 bases). The CDR3 is 12 residues long. The germline V gene has CDR1 SNHLY and CDR2 FYNNEI. V lost 7 bases and J lost 7, with 13 bases in between. The CDR3 bases are TGTGCCAGCATAGGGGGGCTGGGTGGCTACACCTTC. Translated: CASIGGLGGYTF.

The V call is TRBV4-2, the J call TRBJ2-2; D not certain. Germline V gene sequence: CDR1 LGHNA, CDR2 YNFKEQ. V lost 4 bases, J lost 4 bases, and 19 bases lay in between. The CDR3 is 17 residues long. CDR3 nucleotide sequence: TGTGCCAGCAGCCCCTCCGACCTCGCCTCGGGCACCGGGGAGCTGTTTTTT. Encoded protein: CASSPSDLASGTGELFF.

This chain connects TRBV11-2 to TRBJ2-4, with 11 bases that match TRBD2. V shed 4 bases, J shed 0 bases, and the junction held 8 bases outside the gene matches. The CDR3 is 18 residues long. Germline loops: CDR1 SGHAT, CDR2 FQNNGV. The DNA for the CDR3 is TGTGCCAGCAGCTCTACTAGCGGGAGTACGGTAGCCAAAAACATTCAGTACTTC. As protein: CASSSTSGSTVAKNIQYF.